Each of the 11 T cell receptor beta chains below was sequenced from the same sample in a study of PD-1 blockade in classical Hodgkin lymphoma (dated by TCRdb to the early 2020s). The time point tag for this specimen amounts to: cycle 2 day 1 (C2D1) of nivolumab. All trial patients had relapsed after autologous stem cell transplantation, with cohorts A, B and C differing in prior brentuximab vedotin exposure. Library preparation was by the immunoSEQ multiplex PCR assay. The immuneACCESS repertoire file appears here via TCRdb, limited to in-frame rearrangements. These files lack a portion of the clones; in checked studies, under half of the deficit traces to unresolved V genes, and the cause of the others is not known. Here the sample has some 95,000 clones; about 91% occur a single time. Together, the top ten hold about 10% of the sample. Source: peripheral blood mononuclear cells (PBMCs), taken before the second cycle of nivolumab. Receptors originate from a human donor with classical Hodgkin lymphoma.

This clone was counted a single time. The CDR3 DNA reads TGTGCCAGCACCCAGGCGGGGAGGAGAGATACGCAGTATTTT. As protein: CASTQAGRRDTQYF. This chain joins TRBV6-6 and TRBJ2-3, with TRBD2 as a possible D gene (6 bases). Germline CDR1 and CDR2: MNHNY and SVGAGI (reference sequence). V was pared by 7 bases and J by 5 bases, with 16 bases between. The CDR3 length is 14 residues.

The chain is built from TRBV9 and TRBJ1-3, with D possibly being TRBD1 (6 bases). The germline V and J ends were trimmed by 4 bases and 0 bases, with 14 bases remaining between them. Germline values: CDR1 SGDLS, CDR2 YYNGEE. The CDR3 sequence is 16 residues long. The CDR3 sequence: CASSIRGDLSGNTIYF. CDR3 in DNA: TGTGCCAGCAGCATCAGGGGCGACCTCTCTGGAAACACCATATATTTT.

The chain joins TRBV28 to TRBJ2-1, with D possibly being TRBD2 (5 bases). Germline-derived CDR1 and CDR2 are MDHEN and SYDVKM. Trimming shortened V by 2 bases and J by 12 bases, and 11 bases separated the two germline ends. The CDR3 runs to 12 residues. The CDR3 loop is CASSLMTTSQFF. The CDR3 DNA reads TGTGCCAGCAGTTTAATGACTACATCGCAGTTCTTC. The full variable domain, completed using reference TRBV28 and TRBJ2-1, is DVKVTQSSRYLVKRTGEKVFLECVQDMDHENMFWYRQDPGLGLRLIYFSYDVKMKEKGDIPEGYSVSREKKERFSLILESASTNQTSMYLCASSLMTTSQFFGPGTRLTVL.

As to this clone: Other nucleotide sequences from this sample produce the same CDR3. The chain recombines TRBV27 with TRBJ2-1; D unclear. V lost 2 bases and J 0 bases, leaving 8 bases between the germline ends. The germline V gene encodes CDR1 MNHEY and CDR2 SMNVEV (reference sequence). The CDR3 length is 15 residues. Here the CDR3 reads CASSLGVSSYNEQFF. CDR3 nucleotide sequence: TGTGCCAGCAGTTTAGGGGTCAGCTCCTACAATGAGCAGTTCTTC.

V is TRBV4-1 and J is TRBJ2-7; D gene uncertain. Germline V lookup: CDR1 MGHRA, CDR2 YSYEKL. The CDR3 extends over 13 amino acids. The ends were cut back, 3 bases at V and 7 bases at J, with 13 bases in the middle. CDR3 coding DNA: TGCGCCAGCAGCCAGGGTTACCCGGGTGAGCAGTACTTC. Encoded protein: CASSQGYPGEQYF.

The chain joins TRBV9 to TRBJ2-1; 7 bases line up with TRBD2. CDR1 is SGDLS and CDR2 is YYNGEE in the germline V gene. With 2 bases clipped from V and 6 bases from J, the junction kept 20 bases outside the gene matches. CDR3 length equals 19 residues. CDR3 bases: TGTGCCAGCAGCGTCAATGCAGGACCTCCTGGCGGGAGTTTCAATGAGCAGTTCTTC. It translates to CASSVNAGPPGGSFNEQFF.

The gene calls are TRBV14 and TRBJ2-1, with 7 positions matching TRBD1. V was pared by 1 base and J by 0 bases, with 12 bases of the junction left unmatched. CDR3 size: 19 residues. Per the germline V gene, CDR1 is SGHDN and CDR2 is FVKESK. This CDR3 is CASSQGSGTVALSYNEQFF. CDR3 in DNA: TGTGCCAGCAGCCAAGGATCCGGGACAGTCGCCCTCTCCTACAATGAGCAGTTCTTC.

This chain uses TRBV4-2 with TRBJ2-7; no definite D call. Between the trimmed V and J ends, which lost 0 bases and 0 bases, there was a span of 9 bases. Germline CDR1 LGHNA, CDR2 YNFKEQ. CDR3 length: 15 amino acids. CDR3 nucleotides: TGTGCCAGCAGCCAAGAGGATCTAGACTCCTACGAGCAGTACTTC. This encodes CASSQEDLDSYEQYF.

The chain recombines TRBV4-1 with TRBJ2-5; 10 bases match TRBD2. The V gene end was trimmed by 5 bases and the J gene end by 4 bases; junction bases not matched to a gene: 4. Germline loops: CDR1 MGHRA, CDR2 YSYEKL. The CDR3 runs to 14 residues. The CDR3 nucleotides read TGCGCCAGCAGCGACCAGCGGGGGGGAGAGACCCAGTACTTC. Amino acid sequence: CASSDQRGGETQYF.

V gene TRBV18 combines with J gene TRBJ2-1; 7 positions agree with TRBD1. The trim removed 6 bases at V and 0 bases at J, leaving 8 bases unmatched. CDR1 and CDR2 (germline): KGHSH, LQKENI. The CDR3 extends over 16 amino acids. The CDR3 bases are TGTGCCAGCTCCCCGGGACAGATTAGCTCCTACAATGAGCAGTTCTTC. Its protein product is CASSPGQISSYNEQFF.

As concerns this clone: A read error may produce the germline difference seen at one junction end. This chain joins TRBV10-3 and TRBJ2-6, with TRBD1 matching over 9 bases. Germline lookup yields CDR1 ENHRY and CDR2 SYGVKD. The CDR3 length is 15 residues. This CDR3 is CALRGQGTGANVLTF. The CDR3 bases are TGTGCCCTCAGGGGACAGGGTACTGGGGCCAACGTCCTGACTTTC.